Below, 19 T cell receptor beta chains from the same sample are listed, as sequenced in a study of long-term antiretroviral therapy in people with HIV. This was the immunoSEQ v3.0 assay at survey level. TCRdb's table, derived via immunoSEQ multiplex PCR, lists solely in-frame clones and lacks some. The table has approximately 25,000 clones, 88% seen once. The sample was unsorted PBMCs, taken around 4.5 years after starting antiretroviral therapy. These receptors came from a man aged 30 to 45 with HIV.

The J gene is TRBJ2-1, the V gene TRBV19, with 7 bases lining up with TRBD1. With V trimmed by 7 bases and J by 4 bases, 10 bases remained unmatched. Germline V gene lookup returns CDR1 LNHDA and CDR2 SQIVND (reference sequence). There are 15 residues in the CDR3. The CDR3 region has the DNA TGTGCCAGTACCACAGACAGGGACCCATACAATGAGCAGTTCTTC. Translation gives CASTTDRDPYNEQFF.

This chain joins TRBV6-6 and TRBJ2-7; D tentatively reads TRBD1 or TRBD2 (7 bases each). Germline CDR1 is MNHNY and CDR2 is SVGAGI (reference sequence). The CDR3 extends over 15 amino acids. Trimming took off 2 bases at V and 3 bases at J, with 14 bases between the two ends. CDR3 DNA sequence: TGTGCCAGCAGTTACGCTACAGGGGAGGGCTACGAGCAGTACTTC. This sequence encodes CASSYATGEGYEQYF.

The chain employs TRBV4-2 and TRBJ2-1; 7 bases fit TRBD2. V lost 6 bases and J lost 7; bases outside the gene matches: 15. Germline V lookup: CDR1 LGHNA, CDR2 YNFKEQ. The length of the CDR3 is 16 residues. This CDR3 is CASSPGPGGSGNEQFF. DNA for the CDR3: TGTGCCAGCAGTCCAGGGCCCGGGGGGTCCGGGAATGAGCAGTTCTTC.

This clone was observed once. CDR3 loop: CASSYPTSGIGETQYF. In DNA, the CDR3 is TGTGCCAGCAGCTACCCGACTAGCGGGATAGGAGAGACCCAGTACTTC. The rearrangement joins TRBV13 to TRBJ2-5; 11 nucleotides match TRBD2. Germline CDR1 reads PRHDT; CDR2 reads FYEKMQ (reference sequence). The CDR3 is made up of 16 amino acids. V trimming: 4 bases; J trimming: 4 bases; junction bases outside the gene matches: 8.

This chain links TRBV29-1 with TRBJ1-5; D gene uncertain. Germline CDR1 reads SQVTM; CDR2 reads ANQGSEA. The CDR3 is 12 residues long. The V and J ends lost 0 bases and 5 bases respectively, with 5 bases between them. In nucleotides, the CDR3 is TGCAGCGTTGAAGATGGAGATCAGCCCCAGCATTTT. It specifies CSVEDGDQPQHF.

The CDR3 protein is CASGQGANEQYF. The DNA for the CDR3 is TGTGCCAGCGGACAGGGGGCCAACGAGCAGTACTTC. The chain combines TRBV5-6 with TRBJ2-7, with 11 bases matching TRBD1. The J segment lost 5 bases and the V segment lost 7 bases, leaving 2 bases of the junction unmatched. The CDR3 has 12 residues. Germline V gene sequence: CDR1 SGHDT, CDR2 YYEEEE.

This rearrangement joins TRBV6-6 to TRBJ2-5; D is unresolved. This CDR3 is 13 amino acids long. V was shortened by 6 bases and J by 4 bases, with 12 bases between the two germline ends. Per the germline V gene, CDR1 is MNHNY and CDR2 is SVGAGI (reference sequence). The CDR3 DNA sequence: TGTGCCAGCAGCCAACTCCTTAGAGAGACCCAGTACTTC. Translating it yields CASSQLLRETQYF.

This clone was seen just once. The chain has TRBV4-2 and TRBJ2-4; D may be TRBD1 (5 bases). Germline V gene lookup returns CDR1 LGHNA and CDR2 YNFKEQ. The CDR3 is 21 residues long. The V end was cut by 0 bases, the J end by 1 base, with 25 bases between. Here the CDR3 DNA reads TGTGCCAGCAGCCAAGATTCCCCGGAGACAGTTGGGGAACTGGCCAAAAACATTCAGTACTTC. It encodes CASSQDSPETVGELAKNIQYF.

The rearrangement joins TRBV9 to TRBJ2-2; 8 bases fit TRBD2. CDR1 and CDR2 from the germline V gene are SGDLS and YYNGEE. Trimming took 4 bases from V and 13 from J; bases not matched to a gene: 12. This CDR3 region has 14 residues. CDR3 in DNA: TGTGCCAGCAGCCCGCGGGGGGCAACGTATGGGCTGTTTTTT. It is translated as CASSPRGATYGLFF. The full variable domain, with the rest looked up from reference TRBV9 and TRBJ2-2, is DSGVTQTPKHLITATGQRVTLRCSPRSGDLSVYWYQQSLDQGLQFLIQYYNGEERAKGNILERFSAQQFPDLHSELNLSSLELGDSALYFCASSPRGATYGLFFGEGSRLTVL.

This chain uses TRBV29-1 with TRBJ2-1; TRBD1 matches at 8 bases. Trimming at V came to 6 bases and at J to 1 base, leaving 2 bases not matched to a gene. Germline-derived CDR1 and CDR2 are SQVTM and ANQGSEA. This CDR3 comprises 13 residues. The CDR3 reads CSVRGLSYNEQFF. The DNA of the CDR3 is TGCAGCGTCAGGGGGCTGTCCTACAATGAGCAGTTCTTC.

The chain uses TRBV18 and TRBJ2-2; D is unclear. CDR1 and CDR2 (germline): KGHSH, LQKENI. The V and J ends lost 1 base and 8 bases respectively, with 2 bases between them. The CDR3 covers 11 residues. The CDR3, as DNA: TGTGCCAGCTCACCACAGGGGGAGCTGTTTTTT. This gives the protein CASSPQGELFF. The complete variable domain, with remaining parts taken from reference TRBV18 and TRBJ2-2, reads NAGVMQNPRHLVRRRGQEARLRCSPMKGHSHVYWYRQLPEEGLKFMVYLQKENIIDESGMPKERFSAEFPKEGPSILRIQQVVRGDSAAYFCASSPQGELFFGEGSRLTVL.

The chain joins TRBV2 to TRBJ2-5, with 8 bases lining up with TRBD2. CDR1 is SNHLY, CDR2 FYNNEI, per germline. The CDR3 extends over 14 amino acids. After removal of 6 bases from V and 0 bases from J, the junction contained 3 bases not matched to a gene. The CDR3: CASRVAGYQETQYF. The CDR3 DNA is TGTGCCAGCAGGGTAGCGGGGTACCAAGAGACCCAGTACTTC.

The chain links TRBV7-2 to TRBJ2-5; D tentatively fits TRBD1 or TRBD2 (5 bases each). CDR1 is SGHTA, CDR2 FQGNSA, per germline. The CDR3 extends over 15 amino acids. Between the trimmed V and J ends, which lost 5 bases and 0 bases, there was a span of 13 bases. The CDR3 DNA reads as TGTGCCAGCAGCCCTTTCGGGACCTACCAAGAGACCCAGTACTTC. This encodes CASSPFGTYQETQYF. Complete variable domain (other parts from reference TRBV7-2 and TRBJ2-5): GAGVSQSPSNKVTEKGKDVELRCDPISGHTALYWYRQSLGQGLEFLIYFQGNSAPDKSGLPSDRFSAERTGGSVSTLTIQRTQQEDSAVYLCASSPFGTYQETQYFGPGTRLLVL.

The chain has TRBV5-1 and TRBJ2-5; D call uncertain. The CDR3 contains 14 residues. The V gene lost 1 base and the J gene lost 1 base, with 8 bases spanning the gap. CDR1 and CDR2 (germline): SGHRS, YFSETQ. The CDR3 loop is CASSLMAAQETQYF. The CDR3 nucleotides are TGCGCCAGCAGCTTGATGGCAGCCCAAGAGACCCAGTACTTC.

The chain combines TRBV9 with TRBJ1-2, with TRBD1 matching 7 bases. CDR3 length equals 16 residues. Germline lookup yields CDR1 SGDLS and CDR2 YYNGEE. V dropped 5 bases and J dropped 1; count of bases not matched to a gene: 11. Here the CDR3 reads CASSPTGVGFNYGYTF. CDR3 coding DNA: TGTGCCAGCAGTCCTACAGGGGTGGGTTTTAACTATGGCTACACCTTC. Full variable domain (remainder filled in from reference TRBV9 and TRBJ1-2): DSGVTQTPKHLITATGQRVTLRCSPRSGDLSVYWYQQSLDQGLQFLIQYYNGEERAKGNILERFSAQQFPDLHSELNLSSLELGDSALYFCASSPTGVGFNYGYTFGSGTRLTVV.

This rearrangement joins TRBV25-1 to TRBJ1-1; no reliable D call. The V end lost 3 bases, the J end lost 3 bases, and 14 bases lay between the germline ends. Germline CDR1 reads MGHDK; CDR2 reads SYGVNS. The CDR3 contains 15 residues. The CDR3 is CASSERLGRDTEAFF. The CDR3 nucleotides are TGTGCCAGCAGTGAGAGATTGGGCCGAGACACTGAAGCTTTCTTT.

The chain has TRBV6-1 and TRBJ1-5, with 10 bases matching TRBD1. This CDR3 has 14 amino acids. Germline V gene data show CDR1 as MNHNS and CDR2 as SASEGT. V lost 7 bases, J lost 6 bases, and 6 bases stayed unmatched. The CDR3 DNA follows: TGTGCCAGCACTCCGGGACAGGGGATTCAGCCCCAGCATTTT. Protein product: CASTPGQGIQPQHF.

The chain employs TRBV7-9 and TRBJ1-4, with D unclear. CDR3 size: 13 residues. V lost 2 bases and J 7 bases, leaving 8 bases between the germline ends. CDR1 SEHNR and CDR2 FQNEAQ come from the germline V gene (reference sequence). The CDR3 region is CASSLWDGEKLFF. The CDR3 nucleotides are TGTGCCAGCAGCTTATGGGATGGTGAAAAACTGTTTTTT.

This chain connects TRBV7-9 to TRBJ2-7, with a possible D match to TRBD1 (5 bases). Germline V gene data show CDR1 as SEHNR and CDR2 as FQNEAQ (reference sequence). The CDR3 extends over 14 amino acids. The V end lost 8 bases, the J end lost 2 bases, and 16 bases lay between the germline ends. The CDR3 is CASALLTEPYEQYF. DNA of the CDR3: TGTGCCAGCGCCTTGTTGACAGAACCCTACGAGCAGTACTTC. The full variable domain, its missing parts supplied by reference TRBV7-9 and TRBJ2-7, is DTGVSQNPRHKITKRGQNVTFRCDPISEHNRLYWYRQTLGQGPEFLTYFQNEAQLEKSRLLSDRFSAERPKGSFSTLEIQRTEQGDSAMYLCASALLTEPYEQYFGPGTRLTVT.